This T cell receptor beta chain was captured by sequencing in a study of CD8+CD57+ T cells in acquired aplastic anemia. Study in general: When averaged, DNA from sorted CD4+ and CD8+ cells came to 3 to 3.5 ug.

Germline V gives CDR1 SGHVS, CDR2 FNYEAQ. This CDR3 is built from 14 residues. Genomic DNA served as template for TCR beta VDJ and CDR3 profiling. TCRdb reanalysed the reads using MiXCR and keeps one entry per CDR3 protein. This table has around 250,000 distinct CDR3 sequences, roughly 82% appearing once. Study-wide points: Patients had about 31 CD8+ CDR3 sequences in common with controls (the shared set).

With respect to this clonotype: Its antigen is not identified. The junction shows a germline mismatch at one end, possibly a read error.

The patients chosen for sequencing had shown expansion of CD8+CD57+ cells (detected by flow cytometry). Each of the patients presented with severe acquired aplastic anemia. The chain couples TRBV7-6 to TRBJ2-3; the D is unclear. The sequencing sample was made of sorted CD4+, CD8+, or CD8+CD57+ T cells (not recorded which) from PBMCs. This TCR was sampled from a human donor with aplastic anemia. In nucleotides, the CDR3 is TGTGCCAGCAGCTTAGTTAGGTGCAATGAGCAGCTCTTCTTT. Amino acid sequence: CASSLVRCNEQLFF.